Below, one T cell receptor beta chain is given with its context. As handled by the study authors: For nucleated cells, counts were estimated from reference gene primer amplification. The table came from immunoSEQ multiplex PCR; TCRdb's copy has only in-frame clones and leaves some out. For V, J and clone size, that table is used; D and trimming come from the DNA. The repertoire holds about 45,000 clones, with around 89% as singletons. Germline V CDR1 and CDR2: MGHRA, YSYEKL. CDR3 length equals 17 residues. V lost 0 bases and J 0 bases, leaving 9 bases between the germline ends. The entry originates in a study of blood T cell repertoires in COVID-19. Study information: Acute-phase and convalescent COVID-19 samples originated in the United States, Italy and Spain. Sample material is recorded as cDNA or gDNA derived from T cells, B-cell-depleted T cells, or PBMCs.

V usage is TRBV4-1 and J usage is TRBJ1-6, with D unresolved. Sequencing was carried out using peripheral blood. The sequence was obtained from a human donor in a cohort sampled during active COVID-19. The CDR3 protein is CASSQEGGSSYNSPLHF. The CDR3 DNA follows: TGCGCCAGCAGCCAAGAAGGCGGGAGCTCCTATAATTCACCCCTCCACTTT.